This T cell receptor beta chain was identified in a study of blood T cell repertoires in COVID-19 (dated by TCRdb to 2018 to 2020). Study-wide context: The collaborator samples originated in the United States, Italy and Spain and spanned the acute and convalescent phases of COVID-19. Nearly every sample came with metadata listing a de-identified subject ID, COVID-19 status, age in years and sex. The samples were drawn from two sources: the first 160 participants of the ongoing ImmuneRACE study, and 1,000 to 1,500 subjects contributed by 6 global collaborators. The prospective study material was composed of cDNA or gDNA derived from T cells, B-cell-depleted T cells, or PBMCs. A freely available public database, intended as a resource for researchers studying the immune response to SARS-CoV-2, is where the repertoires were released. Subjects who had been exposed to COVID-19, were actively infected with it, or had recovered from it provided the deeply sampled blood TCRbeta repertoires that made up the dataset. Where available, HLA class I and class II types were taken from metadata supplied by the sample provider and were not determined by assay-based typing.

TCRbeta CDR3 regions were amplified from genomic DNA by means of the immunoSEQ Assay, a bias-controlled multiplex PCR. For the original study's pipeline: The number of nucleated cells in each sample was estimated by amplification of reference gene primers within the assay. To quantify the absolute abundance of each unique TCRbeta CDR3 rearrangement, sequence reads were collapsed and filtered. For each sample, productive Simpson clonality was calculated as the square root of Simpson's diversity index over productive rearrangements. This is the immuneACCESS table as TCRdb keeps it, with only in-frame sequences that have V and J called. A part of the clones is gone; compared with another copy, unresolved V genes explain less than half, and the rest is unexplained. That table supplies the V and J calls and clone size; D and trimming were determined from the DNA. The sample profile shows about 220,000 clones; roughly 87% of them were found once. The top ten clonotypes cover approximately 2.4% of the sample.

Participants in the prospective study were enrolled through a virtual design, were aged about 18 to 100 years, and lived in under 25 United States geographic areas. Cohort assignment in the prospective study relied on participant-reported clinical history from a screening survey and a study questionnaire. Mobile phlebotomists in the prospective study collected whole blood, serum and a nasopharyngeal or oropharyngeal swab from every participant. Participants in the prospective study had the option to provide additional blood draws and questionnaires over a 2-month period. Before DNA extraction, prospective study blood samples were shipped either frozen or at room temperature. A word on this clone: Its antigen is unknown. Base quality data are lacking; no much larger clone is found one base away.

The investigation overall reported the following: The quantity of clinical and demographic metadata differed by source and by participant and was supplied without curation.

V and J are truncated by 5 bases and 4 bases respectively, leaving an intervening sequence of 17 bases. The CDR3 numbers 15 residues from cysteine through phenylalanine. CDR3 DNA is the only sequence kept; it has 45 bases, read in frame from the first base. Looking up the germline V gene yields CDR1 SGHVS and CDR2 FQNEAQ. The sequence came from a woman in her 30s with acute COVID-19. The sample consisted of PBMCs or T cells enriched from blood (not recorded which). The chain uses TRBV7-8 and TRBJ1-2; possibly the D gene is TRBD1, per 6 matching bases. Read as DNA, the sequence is TGTGCCAGCAGCCCAAGGACAGTCCTACCCTATGGCTACACCTTC. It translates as CASSPRTVLPYGYTF. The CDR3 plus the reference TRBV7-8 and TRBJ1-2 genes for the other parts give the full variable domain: GAGVSQSPRYKVAKRGQDVALRCDPISGHVSLFWYQQALGQGPEFLTYFQNEAQLDKSGLPSDRFFAERPEGSVSTLKIQRTQQEDSAVYLCASSPRTVLPYGYTFGSGTRLTVV.